This TCR beta chain is drawn from a study of immune reconstitution after stem cell transplant in scleroderma. MiXCR was run by TCRdb on the RT-PCR reads, yielding one entry per CDR3 protein. In the table there are more than 2,000 distinct CDR3 sequences, about 9.1% of which are singletons. By share, this clonotype ranks as medium-sized. The sample was collected before or after autologous hematopoietic stem cell transplantation (not recorded which). The receptor was derived from a male donor with systemic sclerosis.

CDR3 sequence (DNA): TGCAGTGCTGCGGAGACAGGGCTCGAGACCCAGTACTTC. Its protein is CSAAETGLETQYF. This chain uses TRBV20-1 with TRBJ2-5, with 7 bases aligning to TRBD1. This CDR3 is built from 13 residues. The germline gives CDR1 DFQATT, CDR2 SNEGSKA (reference sequence). V lost 5 bases, J lost 5 bases, and 8 bases stayed unmatched.